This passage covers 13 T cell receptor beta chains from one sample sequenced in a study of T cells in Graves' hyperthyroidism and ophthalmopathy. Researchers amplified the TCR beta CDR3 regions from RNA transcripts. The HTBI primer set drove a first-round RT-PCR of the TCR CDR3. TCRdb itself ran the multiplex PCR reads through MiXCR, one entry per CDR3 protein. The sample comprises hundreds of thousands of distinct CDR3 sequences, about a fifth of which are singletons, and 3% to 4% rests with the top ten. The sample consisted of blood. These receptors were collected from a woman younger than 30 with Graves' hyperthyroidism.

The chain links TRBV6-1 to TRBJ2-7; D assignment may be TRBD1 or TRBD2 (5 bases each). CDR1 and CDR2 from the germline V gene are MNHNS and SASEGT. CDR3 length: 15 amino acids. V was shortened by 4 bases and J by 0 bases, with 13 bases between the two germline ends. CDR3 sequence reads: CASSAPGRSSYEQYF. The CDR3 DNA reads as TGTGCCAGCAGTGCCCCGGGACGCAGCTCCTACGAGCAGTACTTC.

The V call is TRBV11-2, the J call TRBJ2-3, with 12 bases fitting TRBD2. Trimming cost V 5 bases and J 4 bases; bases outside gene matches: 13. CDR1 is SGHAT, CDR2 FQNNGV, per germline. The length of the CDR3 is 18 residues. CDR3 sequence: CASSLGASGGAFSDTQYF. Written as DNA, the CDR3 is TGTGCCAGCAGCCTAGGGGCTAGCGGGGGGGCGTTTTCAGATACGCAGTATTTT.

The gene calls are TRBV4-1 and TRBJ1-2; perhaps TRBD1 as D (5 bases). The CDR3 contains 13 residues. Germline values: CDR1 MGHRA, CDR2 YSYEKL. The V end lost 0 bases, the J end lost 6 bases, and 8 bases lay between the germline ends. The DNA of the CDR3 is TGCGCCAGCAGCCAAGATACGGGGGATGGCTACACCTTC. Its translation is CASSQDTGDGYTF.

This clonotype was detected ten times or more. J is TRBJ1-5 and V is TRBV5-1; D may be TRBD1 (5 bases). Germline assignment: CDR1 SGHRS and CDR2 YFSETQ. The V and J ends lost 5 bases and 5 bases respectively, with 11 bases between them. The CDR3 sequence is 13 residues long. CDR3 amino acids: CASRSDTDQPQHF. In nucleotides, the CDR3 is TGCGCCAGCAGGTCGGACACTGATCAGCCCCAGCATTTT.

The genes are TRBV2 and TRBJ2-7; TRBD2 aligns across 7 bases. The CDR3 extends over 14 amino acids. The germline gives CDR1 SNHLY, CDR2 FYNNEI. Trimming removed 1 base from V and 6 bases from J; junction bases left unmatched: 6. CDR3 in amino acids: CASSEGEGTGEQYF. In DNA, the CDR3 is TGTGCCAGCAGTGAAGGGGAGGGGACCGGCGAGCAGTACTTC.

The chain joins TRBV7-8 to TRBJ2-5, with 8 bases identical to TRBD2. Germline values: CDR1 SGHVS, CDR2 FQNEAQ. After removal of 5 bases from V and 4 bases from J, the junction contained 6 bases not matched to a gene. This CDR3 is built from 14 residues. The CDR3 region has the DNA TGTGCCAGCAGCAGAGCGGGGGCGCGAGAGACCCAGTACTTC. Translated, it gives CASSRAGARETQYF.

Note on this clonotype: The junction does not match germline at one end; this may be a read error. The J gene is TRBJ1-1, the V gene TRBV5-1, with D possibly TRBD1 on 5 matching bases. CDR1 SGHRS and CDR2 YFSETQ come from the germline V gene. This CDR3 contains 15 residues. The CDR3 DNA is TGCGGCAGCAGCCCATTGACAGCCATGAACACTGAAGCTTTCTTT. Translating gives CGSSPLTAMNTEAFF.

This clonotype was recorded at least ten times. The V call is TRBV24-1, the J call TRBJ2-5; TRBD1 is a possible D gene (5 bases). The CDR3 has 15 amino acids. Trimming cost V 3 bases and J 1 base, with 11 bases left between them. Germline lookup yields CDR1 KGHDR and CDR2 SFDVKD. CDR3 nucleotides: TGTGCCACCAGTGATACTTCAGGGTTCCAAGAGACCCAGTACTTC. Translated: CATSDTSGFQETQYF.

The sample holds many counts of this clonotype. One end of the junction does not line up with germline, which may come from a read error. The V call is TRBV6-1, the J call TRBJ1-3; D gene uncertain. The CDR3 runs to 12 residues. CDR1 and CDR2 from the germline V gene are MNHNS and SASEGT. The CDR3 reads CASREGRDTIYF. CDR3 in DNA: TGTGCCAGCAGAGAAGGGCGGGACACCATATATTTT.

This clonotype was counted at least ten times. The CDR3 DNA reads as TGTGCCAGCAGTGACACCTCCTACGAGCAGTACTTC. It encodes CASSDTSYEQYF. V is TRBV2 and J is TRBJ2-7, with D uncertain. CDR1 and CDR2 from the germline V gene are SNHLY and FYNNEI. This CDR3 contains 12 residues. Between the trimmed V and J ends, which lost 3 bases and 0 bases, there was a span of 3 bases. Complete variable domain (other parts from reference TRBV2 and TRBJ2-7): EPEVTQTPSHQVTQMGQEVILRCVPISNHLYFYWYRQILGQKVEFLVSFYNNEISEKSEIFDDQFSVERPDGSNFTLKIRSTKLEDSAMYFCASSDTSYEQYFGPGTRLTVT.

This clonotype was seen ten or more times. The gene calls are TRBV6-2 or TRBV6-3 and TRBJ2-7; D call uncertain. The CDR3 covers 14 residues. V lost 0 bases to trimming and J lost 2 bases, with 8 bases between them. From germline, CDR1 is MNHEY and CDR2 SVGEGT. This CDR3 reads CASSYSPSTYEQYF. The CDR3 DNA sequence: TGTGCCAGCAGTTACTCGCCCAGCACCTACGAGCAGTACTTC.

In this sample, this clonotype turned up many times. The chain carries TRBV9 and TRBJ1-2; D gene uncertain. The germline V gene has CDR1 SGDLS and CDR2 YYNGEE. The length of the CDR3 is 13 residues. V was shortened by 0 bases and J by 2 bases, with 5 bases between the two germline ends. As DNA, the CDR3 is TGTGCCAGCAGCGTAGCTGGGAACTATGGCTACACCTTC. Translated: CASSVAGNYGYTF. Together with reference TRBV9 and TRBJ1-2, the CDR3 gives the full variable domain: DSGVTQTPKHLITATGQRVTLRCSPRSGDLSVYWYQQSLDQGLQFLIQYYNGEERAKGNILERFSAQQFPDLHSELNLSSLELGDSALYFCASSVAGNYGYTFGSGTRLTVV.

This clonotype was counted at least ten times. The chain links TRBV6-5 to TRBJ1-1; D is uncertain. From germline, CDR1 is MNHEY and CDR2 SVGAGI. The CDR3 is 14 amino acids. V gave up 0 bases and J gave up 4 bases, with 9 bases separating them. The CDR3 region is CASSYSEGSTEAFF. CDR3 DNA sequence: TGTGCCAGCAGTTACTCGGAAGGCTCCACTGAAGCTTTCTTT.